This entry lists 2 T cell receptor beta chains sequenced from one sample in a study of cytomegalovirus exposure and HLA in healthy donors. A multiplex PCR was run with 60 Vbeta primers and 13 Jbeta primers. The assay was immunoSEQ multiplex PCR, and TCRdb's table has in-frame clones only and misses some. The sample lists under 200,000 clones; approximately 80% were seen once. The specimen sequenced was PBMCs. Source of these receptors: a male donor in good health and CMV-seropositive.

The chain has TRBV28 and TRBJ1-5, with D perhaps matching TRBD1 (6 bases). Per germline, CDR1 MDHEN and CDR2 SYDVKM. This CDR3 is 14 amino acids long. V lost 7 bases to trimming and J lost 0 bases, with 10 bases between them. CDR3: CASKGHYSNQPQHF. The CDR3 DNA reads as TGTGCCAGCAAGGGACATTATAGCAATCAGCCCCAGCATTTT. The variable domain in full, with the rest retrieved from reference TRBV28 and TRBJ1-5, is DVKVTQSSRYLVKRTGEKVFLECVQDMDHENMFWYRQDPGLGLRLIYFSYDVKMKEKGDIPEGYSVSREKKERFSLILESASTNQTSMYLCASKGHYSNQPQHFGDGTRLSIL.

The rearrangement links TRBV30 to TRBJ1-2, with D possibly matching TRBD1 (6 bases). Between the trimmed V and J ends, which lost 0 bases and 0 bases, there was a span of 11 bases. The CDR3 loop spans 15 amino acids. Germline V gene lookup returns CDR1 GTSNPN and CDR2 SVGIG (reference sequence). Written as DNA, the CDR3 is TGTGCCTGGAGTGTCGGACAGATATCTAACTATGGCTACACCTTC. Translating gives CAWSVGQISNYGYTF.